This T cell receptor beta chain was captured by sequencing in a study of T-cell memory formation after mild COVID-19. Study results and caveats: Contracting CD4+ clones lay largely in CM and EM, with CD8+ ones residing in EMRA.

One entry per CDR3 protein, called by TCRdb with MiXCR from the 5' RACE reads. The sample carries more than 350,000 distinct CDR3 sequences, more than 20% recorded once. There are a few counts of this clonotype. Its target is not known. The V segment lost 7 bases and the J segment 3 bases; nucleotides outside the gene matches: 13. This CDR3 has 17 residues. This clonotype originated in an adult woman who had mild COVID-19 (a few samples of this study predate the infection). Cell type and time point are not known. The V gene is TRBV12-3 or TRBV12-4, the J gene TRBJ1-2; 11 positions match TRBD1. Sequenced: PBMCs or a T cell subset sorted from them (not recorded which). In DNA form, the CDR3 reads TGTGCCAGCACCCAGGACAGGGGGCGCTTCTTACACTATGGCTACACCTTC. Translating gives CASTQDRGRFLHYGYTF.